This T cell receptor (beta chain) was retrieved from a study of blood T cell repertoires in COVID-19. The protocol was immunoSEQ multiplex PCR, while the TCRdb copy is restricted to in-frame clones and leaves out a portion. The repertoire includes approximately 120,000 clones, about 77% of them detected once, and around a fifth sits in the top ten. From germline, CDR1 is SGHNT and CDR2 YYREEE (reference sequence). Trimming shortened V by 4 bases and J by 0 bases, and 8 bases separated the two germline ends. The CDR3 is 15 residues long. This TCR was recovered from a man older than 75 with acute or convalescent COVID-19. The chain links TRBV5-4 to TRBJ2-6; TRBD1 is a possible D gene (5 bases). The sample taken for sequencing was peripheral blood. In DNA, the CDR3 is TGTGCCAGCAGCCCGACAGACTCTGGGGCCAACGTCCTGACTTTC. Residues: CASSPTDSGANVLTF.